This T cell receptor beta chain was sequenced during a study of spatial heterogeneity in lung cancer. The study, taken as a whole, reports: At resection, ubiquitous expanded tumor TCRs appeared in blood more than at follow-up.

Time point indicated: sample taken at primary tumor resection. The sequenced material consisted of unsorted whole RNA from tumor, nontumor lung or frozen PBMC. The germline CDR1 and CDR2 sequences are MNHEY and SVGEGT. V was trimmed by 3 bases and J by 5 bases, leaving 13 bases between them. This CDR3 comprises 14 residues. A few counts support this clonotype. What it binds is unknown. Each CDR3 protein is one row after TCRdb ran MiXCR on the 5' RACE reads. This table holds some 70,000 distinct CDR3 sequences, approximately 12% found once. Material: PBMCs, obtained at surgery. V is TRBV6-2 or TRBV6-3 and J is TRBJ1-1; D may be TRBD1 (5 bases). The clonotype originates from a male donor with early-stage non-small cell lung cancer. The CDR3 nucleotides read TGTGCCAGCAGTTATTTCGGGGCAGAAACTGAAGCTTTCTTT. Encoded protein: CASSYFGAETEAFF.